Included here is one T cell receptor (beta chain) sequence, with context. Antigen specificity is unknown. The PCR made use of 60 Vbeta and 13 Jbeta primers. The data were produced by immunoSEQ multiplex PCR, yet TCRdb's version contains in-frame clones alone and is incomplete. The sample has 72,000 or so clones; more than 75% are singletons. The data belong to a study of cytomegalovirus exposure and HLA in healthy donors. Trimming pared 3 bases from V and 5 bases from J, leaving 13 bases between. CDR1 ENHRY and CDR2 SYGVKD come from the germline V gene. The CDR3 loop spans 14 amino acids. General observations from the study: In terms of immune exposure information, only CMV serostatus was available. The study put under 200 TCR beta chains on its list as cytomegalovirus-associated.

Healthy bone marrow donors supplied every sample. This TCR was sampled from a man aged 18 to 29 in good health and CMV-seropositive. This chain uses TRBV10-3 with TRBJ2-5; weak D call: TRBD2 (5 bases). Material: PBMCs. CDR3: CAISDPARRETQYF. In DNA form, the CDR3 reads TGTGCCATCAGTGACCCGGCGCGGAGGGAGACCCAGTACTTC.